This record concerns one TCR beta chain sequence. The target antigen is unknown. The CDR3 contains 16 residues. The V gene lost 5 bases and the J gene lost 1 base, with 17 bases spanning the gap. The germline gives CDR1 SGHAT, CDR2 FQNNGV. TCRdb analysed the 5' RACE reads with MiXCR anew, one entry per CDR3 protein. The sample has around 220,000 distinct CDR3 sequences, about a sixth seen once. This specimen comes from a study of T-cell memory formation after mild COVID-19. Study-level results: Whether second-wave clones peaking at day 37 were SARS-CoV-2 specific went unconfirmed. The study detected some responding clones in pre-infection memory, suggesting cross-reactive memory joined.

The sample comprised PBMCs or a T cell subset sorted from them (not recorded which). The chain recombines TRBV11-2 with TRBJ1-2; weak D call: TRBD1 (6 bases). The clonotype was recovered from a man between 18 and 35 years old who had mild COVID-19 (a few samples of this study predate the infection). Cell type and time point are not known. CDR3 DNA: TGTGCCAGCAGCGTGGGGGCCGGGATGAATAACTATGGCTACACCTTC. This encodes CASSVGAGMNNYGYTF.